In this sample, the clone carrying this T cell receptor beta chain turned up a few times. CDR3 length equals 13 residues. V was cut by 0 bases and J by 6 bases, with 12 bases left in between. Germline CDR1 GTSNPN, CDR2 SVGIG (reference sequence). This specimen belongs to a study of post-analysis software for immune sequencing data. Prepared TCR beta cDNA libraries contained unique molecular identifiers. TCRdb reanalysed the PCR reads using MiXCR and keeps one entry per CDR3 protein. This table holds about 160,000 distinct CDR3 sequences, about 36% found once. The receptor was derived from a girl between 5 and 17 years old with multiple sclerosis. The material sequenced was blood, taken after autologous hematopoietic stem cell transplantation. The chain is built from TRBV30 and TRBJ2-7, with D possibly matching TRBD1 (5 bases). CDR3 loop: CAWSVPGRVEQYF. CDR3 nucleotide sequence: TGTGCCTGGAGTGTGCCGGGCAGGGTCGAGCAGTACTTC.